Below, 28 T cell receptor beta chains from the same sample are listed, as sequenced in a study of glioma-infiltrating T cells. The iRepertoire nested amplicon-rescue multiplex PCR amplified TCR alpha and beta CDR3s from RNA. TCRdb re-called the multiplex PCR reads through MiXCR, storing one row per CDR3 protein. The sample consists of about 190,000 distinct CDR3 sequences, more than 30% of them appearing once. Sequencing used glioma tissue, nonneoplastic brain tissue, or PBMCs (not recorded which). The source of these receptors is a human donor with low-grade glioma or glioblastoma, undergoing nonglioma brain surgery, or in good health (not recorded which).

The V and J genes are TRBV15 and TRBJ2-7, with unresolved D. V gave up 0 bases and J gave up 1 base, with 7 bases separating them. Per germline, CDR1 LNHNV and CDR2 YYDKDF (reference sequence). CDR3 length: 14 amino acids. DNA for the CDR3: TGTGCCACCAGCAGAGAGGGTGGGTCCTACGAGCAGTACTTC. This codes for CATSREGGSYEQYF.

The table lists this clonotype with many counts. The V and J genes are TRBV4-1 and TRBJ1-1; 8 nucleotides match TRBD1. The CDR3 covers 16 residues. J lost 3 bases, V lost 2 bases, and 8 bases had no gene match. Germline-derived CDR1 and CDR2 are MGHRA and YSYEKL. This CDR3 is CASSQLNRGFDTEAFF. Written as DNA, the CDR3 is TGCGCCAGCAGCCAATTAAACAGGGGGTTCGACACTGAAGCTTTCTTT.

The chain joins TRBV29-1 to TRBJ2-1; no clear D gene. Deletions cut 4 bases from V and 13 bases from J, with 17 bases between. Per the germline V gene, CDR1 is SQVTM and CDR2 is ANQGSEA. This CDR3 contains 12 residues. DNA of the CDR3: TGCAGCGTTGGCCCAACAGAAGAGACCCAGTTCTTC. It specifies CSVGPTEETQFF.

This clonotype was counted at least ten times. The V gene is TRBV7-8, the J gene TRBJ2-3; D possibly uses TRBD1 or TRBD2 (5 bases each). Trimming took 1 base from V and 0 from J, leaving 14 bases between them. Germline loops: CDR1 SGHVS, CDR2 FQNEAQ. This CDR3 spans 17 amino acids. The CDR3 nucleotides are TGTGCCAGCAGCTTAGAGGACGGGGACCCTAGCACAGATACGCAGTATTTT. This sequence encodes CASSLEDGDPSTDTQYF.

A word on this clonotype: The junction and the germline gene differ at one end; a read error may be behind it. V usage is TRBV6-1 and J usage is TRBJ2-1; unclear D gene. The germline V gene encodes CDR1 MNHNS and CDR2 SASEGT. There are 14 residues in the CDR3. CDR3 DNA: TGTGCCACCAGTGACGTGGGAACCCGGGCCGAGCAGTTCTTC. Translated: CATSDVGTRAEQFF.

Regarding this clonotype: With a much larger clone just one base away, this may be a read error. CDR3 protein: CASNRTGGRDYEQYF. The CDR3 DNA is TGTGCCAGCAACCGCACTGGGGGGAGGGACTACGAGCAGTACTTC. This chain uses TRBV6-2 or TRBV6-3 with TRBJ2-7; 7 nucleotides align to TRBD2. The V and J ends lost 7 bases and 3 bases, in that order; junction bases with no gene match: 12. CDR1 is MNHEY, CDR2 SVGEGT, per germline. This CDR3 region has 15 residues.

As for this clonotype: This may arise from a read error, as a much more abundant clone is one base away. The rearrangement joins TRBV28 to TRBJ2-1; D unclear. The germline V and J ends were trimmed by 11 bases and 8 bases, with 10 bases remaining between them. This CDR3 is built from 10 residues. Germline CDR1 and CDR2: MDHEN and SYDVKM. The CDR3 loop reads CALNLYEQFF. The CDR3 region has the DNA TGTGCCCTCAACCTCTATGAGCAGTTCTTC.

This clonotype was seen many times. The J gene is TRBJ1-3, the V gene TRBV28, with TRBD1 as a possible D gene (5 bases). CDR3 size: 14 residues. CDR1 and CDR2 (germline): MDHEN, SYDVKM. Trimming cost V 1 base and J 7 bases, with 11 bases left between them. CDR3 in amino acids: CASSLSGQVNTIYF. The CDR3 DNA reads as TGTGCCAGCAGTTTATCTGGACAAGTTAACACCATATATTTT.

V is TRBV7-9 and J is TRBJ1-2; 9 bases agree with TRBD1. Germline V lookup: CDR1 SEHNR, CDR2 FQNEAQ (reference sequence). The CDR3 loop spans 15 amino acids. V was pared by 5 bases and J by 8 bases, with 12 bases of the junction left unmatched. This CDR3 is CASSLQGALMGGYTF. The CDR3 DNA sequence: TGTGCCAGCAGCCTACAGGGGGCCCTGATGGGGGGCTACACCTTC.

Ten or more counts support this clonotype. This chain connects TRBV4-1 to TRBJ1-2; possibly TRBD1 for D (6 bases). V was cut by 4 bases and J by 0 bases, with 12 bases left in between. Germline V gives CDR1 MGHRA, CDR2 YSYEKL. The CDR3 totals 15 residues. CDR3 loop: CASSLRQEPNYGYTF. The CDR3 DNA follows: TGCGCCAGCAGCCTCCGACAGGAACCTAACTATGGCTACACCTTC.

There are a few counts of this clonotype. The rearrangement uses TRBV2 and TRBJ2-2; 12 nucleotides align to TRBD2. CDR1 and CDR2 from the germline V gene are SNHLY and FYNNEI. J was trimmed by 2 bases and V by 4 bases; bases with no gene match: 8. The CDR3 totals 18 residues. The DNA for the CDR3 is TGTGCCAGCAGTGCAGGGGCTAGCGGGAGGGCCAACACCGGGGAGCTGTTTTTT. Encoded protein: CASSAGASGRANTGELFF.

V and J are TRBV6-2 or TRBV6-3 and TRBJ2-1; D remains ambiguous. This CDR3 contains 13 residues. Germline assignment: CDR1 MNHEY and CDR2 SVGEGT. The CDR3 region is CVSMTVIHNEQFF. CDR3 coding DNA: TGTGTTAGCATGACGGTAATACACAATGAGCAGTTCTTC.

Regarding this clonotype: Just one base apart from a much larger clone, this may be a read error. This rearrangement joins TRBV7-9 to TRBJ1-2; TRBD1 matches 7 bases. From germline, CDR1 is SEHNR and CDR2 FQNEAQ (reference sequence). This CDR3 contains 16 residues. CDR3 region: CASSSRTRGGAAGYNF. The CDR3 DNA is TGTGCCAGCAGCTCTAGAACCCGAGGGGGCGCCGCTGGCTACAACTTC.

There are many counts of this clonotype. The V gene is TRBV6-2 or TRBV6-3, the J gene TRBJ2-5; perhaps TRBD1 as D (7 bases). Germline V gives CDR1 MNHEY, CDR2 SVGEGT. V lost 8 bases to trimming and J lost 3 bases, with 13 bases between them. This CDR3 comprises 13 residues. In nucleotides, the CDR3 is TGTGCCAGCGGCGGGACAGATAAAGAGACCCAGTACTTC. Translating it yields CASGGTDKETQYF.

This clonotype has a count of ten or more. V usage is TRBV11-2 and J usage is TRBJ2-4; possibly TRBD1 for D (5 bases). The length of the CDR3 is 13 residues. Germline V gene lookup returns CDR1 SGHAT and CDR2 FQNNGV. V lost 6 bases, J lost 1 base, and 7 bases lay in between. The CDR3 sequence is CASRQEAKNIQYF. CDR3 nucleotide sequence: TGTGCCAGCAGACAGGAGGCCAAAAACATTCAGTACTTC.

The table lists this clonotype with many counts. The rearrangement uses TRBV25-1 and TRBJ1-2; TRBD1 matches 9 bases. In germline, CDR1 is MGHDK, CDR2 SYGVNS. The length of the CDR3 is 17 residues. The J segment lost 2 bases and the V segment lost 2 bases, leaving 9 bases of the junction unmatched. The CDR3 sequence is CASSEPPGTGPNYGYTF. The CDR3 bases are TGTGCCAGCAGTGAACCCCCTGGGACAGGGCCCAACTATGGCTACACCTTC.

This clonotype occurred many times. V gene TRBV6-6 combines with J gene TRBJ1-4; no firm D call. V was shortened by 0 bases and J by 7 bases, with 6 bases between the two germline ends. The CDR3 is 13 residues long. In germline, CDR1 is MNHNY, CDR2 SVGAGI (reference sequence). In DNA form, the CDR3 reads TGTGCCAGCAGTTACTCAGAAGGTGAAAAACTGTTTTTT. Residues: CASSYSEGEKLFF.

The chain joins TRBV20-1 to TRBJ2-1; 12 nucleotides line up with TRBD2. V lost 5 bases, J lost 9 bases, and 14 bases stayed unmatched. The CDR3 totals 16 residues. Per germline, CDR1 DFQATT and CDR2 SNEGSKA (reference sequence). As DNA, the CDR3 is TGCAGTGCTCAGGCTTACCCGACTAGCGGGAGTACTGAGCAGTTCTTC. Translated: CSAQAYPTSGSTEQFF.

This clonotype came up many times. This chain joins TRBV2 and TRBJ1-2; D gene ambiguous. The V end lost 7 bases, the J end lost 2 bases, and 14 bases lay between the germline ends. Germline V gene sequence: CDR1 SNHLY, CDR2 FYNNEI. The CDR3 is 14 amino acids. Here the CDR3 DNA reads TGTGCCAGCAAACAAGAACCAGGAAACTATGGCTACACCTTC. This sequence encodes CASKQEPGNYGYTF.

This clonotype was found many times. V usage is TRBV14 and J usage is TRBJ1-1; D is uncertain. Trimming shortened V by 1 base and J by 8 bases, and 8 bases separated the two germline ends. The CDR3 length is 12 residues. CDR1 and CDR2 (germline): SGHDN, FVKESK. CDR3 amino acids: CASSQARAEAFF. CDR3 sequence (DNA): TGTGCCAGCAGCCAAGCTCGGGCGGAAGCTTTCTTT.

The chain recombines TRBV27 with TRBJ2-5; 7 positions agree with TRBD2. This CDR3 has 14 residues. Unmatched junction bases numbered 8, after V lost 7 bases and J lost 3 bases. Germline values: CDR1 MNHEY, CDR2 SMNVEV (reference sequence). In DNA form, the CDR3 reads TGTGCCAGCACCCATCTAGCGGCAGAAGAGACCCAGTACTTC. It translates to CASTHLAAEETQYF.

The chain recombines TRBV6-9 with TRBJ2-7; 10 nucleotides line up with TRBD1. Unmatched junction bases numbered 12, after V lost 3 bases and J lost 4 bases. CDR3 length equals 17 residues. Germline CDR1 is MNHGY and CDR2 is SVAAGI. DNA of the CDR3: TGTGCCAGCAGTTACCGCTCCGGGACAGGGGCCTCTTACGAGCAGTACTTC. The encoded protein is CASSYRSGTGASYEQYF.

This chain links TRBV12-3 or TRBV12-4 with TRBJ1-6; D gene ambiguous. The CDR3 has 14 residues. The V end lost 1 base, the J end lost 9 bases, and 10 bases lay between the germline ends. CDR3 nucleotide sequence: TGTGCCAGCAGTTTAGGTGAGCGGGGTTCACCCCTCCACTTT. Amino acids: CASSLGERGSPLHF.

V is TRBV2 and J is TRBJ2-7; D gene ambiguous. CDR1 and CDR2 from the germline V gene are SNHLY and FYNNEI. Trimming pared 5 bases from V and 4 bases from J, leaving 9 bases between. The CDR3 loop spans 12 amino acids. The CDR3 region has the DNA TGTGCCAGCAGTCTCGACTTTTACGAGCAGTACTTC. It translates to CASSLDFYEQYF.

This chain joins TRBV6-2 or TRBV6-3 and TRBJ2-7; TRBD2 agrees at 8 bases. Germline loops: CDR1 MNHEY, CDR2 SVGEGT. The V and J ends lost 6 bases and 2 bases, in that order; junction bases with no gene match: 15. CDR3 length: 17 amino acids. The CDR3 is CASRSGGRAGAPYEQYF. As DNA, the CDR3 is TGTGCCAGCAGATCGGGGGGACGAGCGGGAGCCCCCTACGAGCAGTACTTC.

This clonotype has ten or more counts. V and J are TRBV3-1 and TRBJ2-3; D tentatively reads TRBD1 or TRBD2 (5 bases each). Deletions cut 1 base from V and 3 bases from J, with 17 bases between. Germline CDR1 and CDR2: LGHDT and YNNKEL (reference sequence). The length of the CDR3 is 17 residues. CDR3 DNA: TGTGCCAGCAGCCAAGGGTGGGACGCTATAGGAACAGATACGCAGTATTTT. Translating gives CASSQGWDAIGTDTQYF.

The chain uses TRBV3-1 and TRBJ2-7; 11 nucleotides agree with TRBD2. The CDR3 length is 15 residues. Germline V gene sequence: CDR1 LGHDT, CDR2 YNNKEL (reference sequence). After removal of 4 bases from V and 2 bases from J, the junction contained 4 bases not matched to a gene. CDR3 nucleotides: TGTGCCAGCAGCCCGACTAGCGGGAAGACCTACGAGCAGTACTTC. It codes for CASSPTSGKTYEQYF.

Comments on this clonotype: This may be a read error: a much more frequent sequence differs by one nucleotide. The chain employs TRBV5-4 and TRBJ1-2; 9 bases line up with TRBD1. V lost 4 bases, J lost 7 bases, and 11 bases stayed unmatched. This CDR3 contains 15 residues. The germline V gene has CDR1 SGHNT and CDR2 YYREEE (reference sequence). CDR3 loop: CASSLNRGPLGGYTF. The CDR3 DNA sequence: TGTGCCAGCAGCCTTAACAGGGGGCCGTTAGGTGGCTACACCTTC.